The clone carrying this TCR beta chain has a count of ten or more. Its specificity is unknown. The source of the sample is a study of T cells after yellow fever vaccination. Study in general: With SMART-Seq v4 Ultra Low Input, the fractions containing low cell numbers were prepared. Findings and limits, study-wide: A large majority of primary-vaccination clones showed up again after the booster (about 97% CD4, around 90% CD8).

A universal primer site and UMIs were added as TCR cDNA was made by 5'RACE template switching. TCRdb reprocessed the 5' RACE reads with MiXCR, giving one entry per CDR3 protein. This sample has 68,000 or so distinct CDR3 sequences, with roughly 7.3% found just once. The sample consisted of CD8+ T cells sorted from PBMCs, taken 15 days after the yellow fever booster vaccination. This receptor was taken from a young man who received the YFV17D yellow fever vaccine.

The chain's CDR3 is CASSVAWGQRSDNEQFF. The DNA for the CDR3 is TGTGCCAGCAGCGTTGCCTGGGGGCAGCGGTCTGACAATGAGCAGTTCTTC. The rearrangement joins TRBV7-6 to TRBJ2-1, with a possible D match to TRBD1 (6 bases). With 5 bases removed from V and 5 bases from J, the gap between germline ends came to 22 bases. Germline V lookup: CDR1 SGHVS, CDR2 FNYEAQ. The CDR3 contains 17 residues.